This T cell receptor (beta chain) emerged from a study of shared clonotypes between healthy human individuals. Study information: CD8 memory received one plate per donor, CD8 naive two, CD4 memory three and CD4 naive three.

The CDR3 is 15 amino acids. The germline V gene encodes CDR1 SGHAT and CDR2 FQNNGV. The V end was cut by 1 base, the J end by 5 bases, with 15 bases between. Both subsets, CD45RA+ naive and CD45RA-negative memory, were split from the CD4+ cells. Method: immunoSEQ multiplex PCR; TCRdb's copy keeps in-frame clones and lacks some. The table records roughly 2 million clones, nearly 97% of them present only once. To note about this clone: What it recognizes is unknown.

Whole-study findings and limits: Estimated clonotype richness was generally higher in naive than memory subsets. The rarefaction results pointed to incomplete sorted-subset sequencing despite large depth.

This TCR came from a man younger than 35 in good health. This sequence joins TRBV11-2 and TRBJ2-7; D is perhaps TRBD1 (5 bases). The material sequenced was naive CD4+ T cells sorted from blood. Sample subset: CD45RA+ positively selected. CDR3: CASSLVPGLLDEQYF. DNA for the CDR3: TGTGCCAGCAGCTTAGTACCAGGGCTCTTGGACGAGCAGTACTTC.